This paragraph reports one TCR beta chain. What it binds is unknown. The V segment lost 5 bases and the J segment 1 base; nucleotides outside the gene matches: 4. CDR1 and CDR2 (germline): SGHTA, FQGNSA. The length of the CDR3 is 15 residues. This sample stems from a study of cytomegalovirus exposure and HLA in healthy donors. Study-level findings and limits: What TCR beta sequences reportedly achieved was accurate prediction of HLA-A and HLA-B alleles in most subjects. Most TCR sequences were seen very rarely across donors, but some public TCRs occurred in many. In a later analysis, TCR beta V- and J-gene trimming showed a link to a missense DCLRE1C variant. It was confirmed in vitro that a few of the CMV-associated chains were specific for CMV antigens.

It was with 60 Vbeta and 13 Jbeta primers that the PCR ran. Measured with immunoSEQ multiplex PCR; TCRdb has only the in-frame clones, and not every one. The sample shows about 160,000 clones, roughly 85% of them seen only once. The TCR originated in a man aged 30-40 years in good health and CMV-seronegative. This chain connects TRBV7-2 to TRBJ2-1; the match to TRBD2 covers 8 bases. The sample comprised PBMCs. The CDR3 loop reads CASSTVAGSYNEQFF. Written as DNA, the CDR3 is TGTGCCAGCAGCACCGTAGCGGGATCCTACAATGAGCAGTTCTTC.